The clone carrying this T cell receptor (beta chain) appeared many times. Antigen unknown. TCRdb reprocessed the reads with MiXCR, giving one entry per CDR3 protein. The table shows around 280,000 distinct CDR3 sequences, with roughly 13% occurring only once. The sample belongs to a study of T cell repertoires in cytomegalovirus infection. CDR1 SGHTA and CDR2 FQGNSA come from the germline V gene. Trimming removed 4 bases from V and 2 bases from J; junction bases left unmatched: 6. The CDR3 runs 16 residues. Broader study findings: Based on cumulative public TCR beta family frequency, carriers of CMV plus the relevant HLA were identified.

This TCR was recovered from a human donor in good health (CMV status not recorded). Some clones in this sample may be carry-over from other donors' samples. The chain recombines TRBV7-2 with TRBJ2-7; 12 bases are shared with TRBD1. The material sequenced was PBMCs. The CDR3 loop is CASSSYRDRGPYEQYF. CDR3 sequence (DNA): TGTGCCAGCAGCTCGTACCGGGACAGGGGGCCCTACGAGCAGTACTTC. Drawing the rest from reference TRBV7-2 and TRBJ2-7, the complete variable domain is GAGVSQSPSNKVTEKGKDVELRCDPISGHTALYWYRQSLGQGLEFLIYFQGNSAPDKSGLPSDRFSAERTGGSVSTLTIQRTQQEDSAVYLCASSSYRDRGPYEQYFGPGTRLTVT.